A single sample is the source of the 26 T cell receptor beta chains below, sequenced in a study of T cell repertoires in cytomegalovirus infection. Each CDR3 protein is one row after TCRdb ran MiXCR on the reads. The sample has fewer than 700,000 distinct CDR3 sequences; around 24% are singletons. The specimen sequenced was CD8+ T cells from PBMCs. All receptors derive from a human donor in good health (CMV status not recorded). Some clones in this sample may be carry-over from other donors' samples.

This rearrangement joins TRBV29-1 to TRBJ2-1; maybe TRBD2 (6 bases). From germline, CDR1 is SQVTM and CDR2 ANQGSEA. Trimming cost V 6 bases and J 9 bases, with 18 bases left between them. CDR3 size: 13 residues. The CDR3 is CSVEGLAGIEQFF. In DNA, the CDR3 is TGCAGCGTCGAGGGACTGGCCGGGATTGAGCAGTTCTTC.

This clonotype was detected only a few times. The CDR3 DNA reads as TGTGCCAGCAGCCACGGGGTCCCAGGGGTGACACGGAATGAGCAGTTCTTC. It specifies CASSHGVPGVTRNEQFF. The chain has TRBV4-2 and TRBJ2-1; D may be TRBD1 (6 bases). CDR1 is LGHNA, CDR2 YNFKEQ, per germline. The CDR3 runs 17 residues. V was shortened by 3 bases and J by 7 bases, with 22 bases between the two germline ends.

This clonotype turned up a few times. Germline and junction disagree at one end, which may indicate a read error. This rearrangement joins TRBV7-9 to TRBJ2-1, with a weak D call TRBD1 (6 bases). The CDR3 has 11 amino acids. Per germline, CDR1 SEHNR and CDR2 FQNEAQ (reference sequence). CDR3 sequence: CASSLDRGESF. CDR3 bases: TGTGCCAGCAGCCTGGACAGAGGCGAAAGCTTC. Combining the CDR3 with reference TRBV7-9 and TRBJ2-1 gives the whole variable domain DTGVSQNPRHKITKRGQNVTFRCDPISEHNRLYWYRQTLGQGPEFLTYFQNEAQLEKSRLLSDRFSAERPKGSFSTLEIQRTEQGDSAMYLCASSLDRGESFGPGTRLTVL.

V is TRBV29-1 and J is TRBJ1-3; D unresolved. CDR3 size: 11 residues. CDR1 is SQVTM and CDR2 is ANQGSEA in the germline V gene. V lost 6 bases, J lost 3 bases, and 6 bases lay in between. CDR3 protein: CSVSIGNTIYF. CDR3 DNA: TGCAGCGTCTCCATTGGAAACACCATATATTTT.

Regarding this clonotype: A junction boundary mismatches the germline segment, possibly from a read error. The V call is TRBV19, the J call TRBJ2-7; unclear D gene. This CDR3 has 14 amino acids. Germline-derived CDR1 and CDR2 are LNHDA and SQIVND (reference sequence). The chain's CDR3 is CTSSWAGSSYEQYF. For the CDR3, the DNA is TGTACCAGTAGTTGGGCCGGTAGCTCCTACGAGCAGTACTTC.

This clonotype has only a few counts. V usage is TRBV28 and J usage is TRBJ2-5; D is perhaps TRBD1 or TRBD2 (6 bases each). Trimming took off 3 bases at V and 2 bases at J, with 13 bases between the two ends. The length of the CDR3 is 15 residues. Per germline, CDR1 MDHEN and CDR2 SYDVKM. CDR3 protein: CASSLRRGRQETQYF. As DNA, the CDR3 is TGTGCCAGCAGTTTGCGTAGGGGGAGGCAAGAGACCCAGTACTTC.

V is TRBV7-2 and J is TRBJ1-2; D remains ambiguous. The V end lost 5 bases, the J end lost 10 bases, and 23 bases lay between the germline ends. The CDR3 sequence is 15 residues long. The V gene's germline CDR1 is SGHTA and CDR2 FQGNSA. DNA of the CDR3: TGTGCCAGCAGCCTTTATAGGTCCTTTGACGTTGACTACACCTTC. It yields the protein CASSLYRSFDVDYTF.

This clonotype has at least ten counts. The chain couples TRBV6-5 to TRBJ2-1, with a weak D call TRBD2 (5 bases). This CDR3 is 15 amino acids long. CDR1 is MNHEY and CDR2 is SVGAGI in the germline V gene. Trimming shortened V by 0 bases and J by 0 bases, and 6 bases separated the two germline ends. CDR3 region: CASSYSGSSYNEQFF. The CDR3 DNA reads TGTGCCAGCAGTTACTCAGGGAGCTCCTACAATGAGCAGTTCTTC.

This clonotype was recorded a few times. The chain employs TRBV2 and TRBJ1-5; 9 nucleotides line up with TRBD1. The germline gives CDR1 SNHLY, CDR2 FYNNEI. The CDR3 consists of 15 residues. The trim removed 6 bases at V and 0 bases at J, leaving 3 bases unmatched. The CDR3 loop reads CASRGQGDSNQPQHF. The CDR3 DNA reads TGTGCCAGCAGGGGACAGGGAGATAGCAATCAGCCCCAGCATTTT.

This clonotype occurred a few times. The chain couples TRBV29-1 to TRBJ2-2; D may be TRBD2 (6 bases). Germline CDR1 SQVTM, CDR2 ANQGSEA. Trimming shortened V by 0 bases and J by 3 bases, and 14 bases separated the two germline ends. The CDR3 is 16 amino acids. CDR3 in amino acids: CSVEDPSGLYTGELFF. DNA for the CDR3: TGCAGCGTTGAAGATCCCTCGGGACTTTACACCGGGGAGCTGTTTTTT.

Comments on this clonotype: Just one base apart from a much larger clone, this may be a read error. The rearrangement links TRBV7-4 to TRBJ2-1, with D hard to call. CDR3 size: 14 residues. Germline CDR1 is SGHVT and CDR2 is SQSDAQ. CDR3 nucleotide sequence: TGTGCCAACAGCTTAGTGCCAGGTTCCAATGAGCAGTTCTTC. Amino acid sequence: CANSLVPGSNEQFF.

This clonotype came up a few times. This chain's CDR3 is CASSVPGQGAESYEQYV. The CDR3 DNA reads as TGTGCCAGCAGTGTCCCGGGACAGGGGGCGGAGAGCTACGAGCAGTACGTC. The chain uses TRBV2 and TRBJ2-7; 12 positions agree with TRBD1. CDR1 and CDR2 (germline): SNHLY, FYNNEI. V dropped 4 bases and J dropped 3; count of bases not matched to a gene: 10. This CDR3 contains 17 residues.

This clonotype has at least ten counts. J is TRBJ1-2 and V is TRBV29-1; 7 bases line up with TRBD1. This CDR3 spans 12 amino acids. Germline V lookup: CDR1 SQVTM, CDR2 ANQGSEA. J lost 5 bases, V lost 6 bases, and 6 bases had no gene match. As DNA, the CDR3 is TGCAGCGTAGAACAGGGGCGGTATGGCTACACCTTC. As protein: CSVEQGRYGYTF. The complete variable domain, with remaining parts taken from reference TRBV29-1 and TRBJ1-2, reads SAVISQKPSRDICQRGTSLTIQCQVDSQVTMMFWYRQQPGQSLTLIATANQGSEATYESGFVIDKFPISRPNLTFSTLTVSNMSPEDSSIYLCSVEQGRYGYTFGSGTRLTVV.

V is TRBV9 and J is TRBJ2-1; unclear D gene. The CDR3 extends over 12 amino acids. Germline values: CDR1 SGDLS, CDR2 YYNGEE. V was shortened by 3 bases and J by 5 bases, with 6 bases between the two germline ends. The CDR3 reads CASSAFHNEQFF. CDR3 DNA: TGTGCCAGCAGCGCTTTCCACAATGAGCAGTTCTTC.

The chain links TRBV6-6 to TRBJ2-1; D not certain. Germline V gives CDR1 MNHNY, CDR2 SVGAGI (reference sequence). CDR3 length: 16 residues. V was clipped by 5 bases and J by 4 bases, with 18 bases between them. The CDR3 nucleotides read TGTGCCAGCAGTGGCCTGCCACGGGCACTATACAATGAGCAGTTCTTC. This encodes CASSGLPRALYNEQFF.

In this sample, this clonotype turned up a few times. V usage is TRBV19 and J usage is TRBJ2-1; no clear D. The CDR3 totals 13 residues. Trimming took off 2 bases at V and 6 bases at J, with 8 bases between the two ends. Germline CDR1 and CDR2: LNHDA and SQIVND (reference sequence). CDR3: CASSIKGGNEQFF. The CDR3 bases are TGTGCCAGTAGTATAAAGGGCGGCAATGAGCAGTTCTTC.

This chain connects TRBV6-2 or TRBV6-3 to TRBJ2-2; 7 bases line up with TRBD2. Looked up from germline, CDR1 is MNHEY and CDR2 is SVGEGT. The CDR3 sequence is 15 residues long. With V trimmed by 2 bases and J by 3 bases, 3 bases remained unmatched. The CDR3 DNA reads TGTGCCAGCAGTTACGGGACTACAGACACCGGGGAGCTGTTTTTT. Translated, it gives CASSYGTTDTGELFF.

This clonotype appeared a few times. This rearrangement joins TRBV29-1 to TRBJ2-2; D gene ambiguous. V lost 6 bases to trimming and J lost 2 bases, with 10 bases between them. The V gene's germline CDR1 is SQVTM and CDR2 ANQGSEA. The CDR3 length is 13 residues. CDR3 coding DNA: TGCAGCGTGCGACCGGTAAACACCGGGGAGCTGTTTTTT. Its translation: CSVRPVNTGELFF.

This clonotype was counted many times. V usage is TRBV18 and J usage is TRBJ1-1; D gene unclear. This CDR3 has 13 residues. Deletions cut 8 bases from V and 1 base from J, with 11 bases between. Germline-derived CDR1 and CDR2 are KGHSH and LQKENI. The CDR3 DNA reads TGTGCCAGCAGTCCGGACGGGAACACTGAAGCTTTCTTT. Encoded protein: CASSPDGNTEAFF.

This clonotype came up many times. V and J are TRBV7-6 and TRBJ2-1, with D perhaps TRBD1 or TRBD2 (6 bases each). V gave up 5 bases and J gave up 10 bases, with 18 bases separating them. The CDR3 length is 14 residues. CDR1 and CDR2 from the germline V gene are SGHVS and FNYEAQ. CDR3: CASSPAGGKFEQFF. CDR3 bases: TGTGCCAGCAGCCCCGCCGGGGGCAAATTCGAGCAGTTCTTC.

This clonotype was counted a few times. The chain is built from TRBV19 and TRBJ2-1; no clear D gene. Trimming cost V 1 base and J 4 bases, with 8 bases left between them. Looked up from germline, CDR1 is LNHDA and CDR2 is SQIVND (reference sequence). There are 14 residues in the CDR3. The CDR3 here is CASSIVSLYNEQFF. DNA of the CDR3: TGTGCCAGTAGTATAGTGTCCCTTTACAATGAGCAGTTCTTC.

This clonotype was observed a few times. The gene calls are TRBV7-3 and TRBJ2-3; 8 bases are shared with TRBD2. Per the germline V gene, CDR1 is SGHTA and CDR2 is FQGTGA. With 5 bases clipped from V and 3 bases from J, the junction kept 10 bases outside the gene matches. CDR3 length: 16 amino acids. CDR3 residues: CASSDSGGTETDTQYF. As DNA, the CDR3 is TGTGCCAGCAGCGATTCGGGGGGGACCGAAACAGATACGCAGTATTTT.

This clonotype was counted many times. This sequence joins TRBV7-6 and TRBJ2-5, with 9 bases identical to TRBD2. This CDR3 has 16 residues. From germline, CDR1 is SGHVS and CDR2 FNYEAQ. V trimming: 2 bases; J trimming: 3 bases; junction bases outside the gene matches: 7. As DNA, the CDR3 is TGTGCCAGCAGCTTACCAGCGGGGGGCGGGGAAGAGACCCAGTACTTC. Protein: CASSLPAGGGEETQYF.

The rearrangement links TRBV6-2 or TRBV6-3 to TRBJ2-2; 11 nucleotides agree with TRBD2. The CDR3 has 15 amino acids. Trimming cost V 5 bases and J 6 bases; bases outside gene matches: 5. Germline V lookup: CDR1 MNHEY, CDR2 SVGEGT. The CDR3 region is CASSLLAGDPGELFF. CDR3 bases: TGTGCCAGCAGTCTACTAGCGGGGGATCCCGGGGAGCTGTTTTTT.

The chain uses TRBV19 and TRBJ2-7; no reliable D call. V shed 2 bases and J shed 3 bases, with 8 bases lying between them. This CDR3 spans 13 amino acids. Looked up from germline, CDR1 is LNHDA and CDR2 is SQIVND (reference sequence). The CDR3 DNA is TGTGCCAGTAGTATAAAGCTGGACTACGAGCAGTACGTC. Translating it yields CASSIKLDYEQYV.

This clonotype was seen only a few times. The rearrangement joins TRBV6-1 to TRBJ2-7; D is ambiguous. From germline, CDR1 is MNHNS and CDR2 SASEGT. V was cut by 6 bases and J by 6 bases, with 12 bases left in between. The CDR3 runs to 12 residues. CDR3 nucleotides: TGTGCCAGCAGGCGTACAGTGTCCGAGCAGTACGTC. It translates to CASRRTVSEQYV.